One and the same sample provided the 28 T cell receptor beta chains below, sequenced in a study of cytomegalovirus exposure and HLA in healthy donors. Amplification used 60 Vbeta primers and 13 Jbeta primers. The data were produced by immunoSEQ multiplex PCR, yet TCRdb's version contains in-frame clones alone and is incomplete. The sample gives about 170,000 clones, less than 85% of which show up once; approximately 1.6% is in the top ten. Specimen: PBMCs. All receptors derive from a male donor in good health and CMV-seronegative.

The chain combines TRBV30 with TRBJ2-1; D possibly corresponds to TRBD1 (5 bases). Between the trimmed V and J ends, which lost 0 bases and 6 bases, there was a span of 15 bases. This CDR3 contains 15 residues. Germline lookup yields CDR1 GTSNPN and CDR2 SVGIG (reference sequence). CDR3 DNA: TGTGCCTGGAGTGTATCCCAGGGATTGTTCAATGAGCAGTTCTTC. As protein: CAWSVSQGLFNEQFF.

This rearrangement joins TRBV7-9 to TRBJ2-5, with 7 bases fitting TRBD1. Germline assignment: CDR1 SEHNR and CDR2 FQNEAQ (reference sequence). V trimming: 0 bases; J trimming: 4 bases; junction bases outside the gene matches: 8. The CDR3 has 16 amino acids. The CDR3 protein is CASSLAVGGWGETQYF. As DNA, the CDR3 is TGTGCCAGCAGCTTAGCGGTAGGGGGCTGGGGAGAGACCCAGTACTTC.

Comment on this clone: One junction end disagrees with the germline gene, perhaps due to a read error. Additional DNA sequences in this sample encode the identical CDR3. V usage is TRBV6-6 and J usage is TRBJ2-6, with 10 bases matching TRBD1. This CDR3 is 15 amino acids long. Germline values: CDR1 MNHNY, CDR2 SVGAGI (reference sequence). Here the CDR3 reads CATDRGLSGANVLTF. The DNA for the CDR3 is TGTGCCACCGACAGGGGGCTATCTGGGGCCAACGTCCTGACCTTC.

The chain carries TRBV2 and TRBJ2-1; weak D call: TRBD2 (5 bases). The CDR3 is made up of 16 amino acids. V was pared by 5 bases and J by 2 bases, with 16 bases between. Germline V gene lookup returns CDR1 SNHLY and CDR2 FYNNEI. The CDR3 bases are TGTGCCAGCAGTCCCTGGGGAGCTACCCCCTACAATGAGCAGTTCTTC. This gives the protein CASSPWGATPYNEQFF.

The V gene is TRBV5-4, the J gene TRBJ1-4, with unresolved D. CDR3 length: 15 residues. Trimming removed 0 bases at V and 5 bases at J, with 11 bases between. Germline V lookup: CDR1 SGHNT, CDR2 YYREEE (reference sequence). Here the CDR3 reads CASSLAGSGNEKLFF. Written as DNA, the CDR3 is TGTGCCAGCAGCTTGGCCGGGTCGGGGAATGAAAAACTGTTTTTT.

The V call is TRBV25-1, the J call TRBJ1-1; D is unclear. In germline, CDR1 is MGHDK, CDR2 SYGVNS. The CDR3 extends over 11 amino acids. The CDR3 region is CASRRNTEAFF. The CDR3 nucleotides are TGTGCAAGCCGTAGGAACACTGAAGCTTTCTTT. Variable domain in full (rest from reference TRBV25-1 and TRBJ1-1): EADIYQTPRYLVIGTGKKITLECSQTMGHDKMYWYQQDPGMELHLIHYSYGVNSTEKGDLSSESTVSRIRTEHFPLTLESARPSHTSQYLCASRRNTEAFFGQGTRLTVV.

This rearrangement joins TRBV5-4 to TRBJ2-5, with TRBD2 identical over 11 bases. CDR1 SGHNT and CDR2 YYREEE come from the germline V gene (reference sequence). This CDR3 region has 17 residues. J gave up 4 bases and V 3 bases, and 11 bases lay outside the gene matches. CDR3 residues: CASSYQLAGVIRETQYF. CDR3 DNA sequence: TGTGCCAGCAGCTACCAACTAGCGGGAGTTATTAGAGAGACCCAGTACTTC.

CDR3 coding DNA: TGTGCCAGCAGGACAGGACCCAATCAGCCCCAGCATTTT. It translates to CASRTGPNQPQHF. This chain joins TRBV6-1 and TRBJ1-5, with a weak D call TRBD1 (6 bases). This CDR3 is built from 13 residues. Looked up from germline, CDR1 is MNHNS and CDR2 is SASEGT. The V end lost 6 bases, the J end lost 3 bases, and 9 bases lay between the germline ends.

This chain uses TRBV9 with TRBJ2-1, with 8 bases that match TRBD1. Unmatched junction bases numbered 14, after V lost 4 bases and J lost 8 bases. This CDR3 spans 16 amino acids. Per the germline V gene, CDR1 is SGDLS and CDR2 is YYNGEE. CDR3 DNA sequence: TGTGCCAGCAGCACCCAGGGGGCGGGGCGGTACGATGAGCAGTTCTTC. Residues: CASSTQGAGRYDEQFF. Filled out from reference TRBV9 and TRBJ2-1, the complete variable domain reads DSGVTQTPKHLITATGQRVTLRCSPRSGDLSVYWYQQSLDQGLQFLIQYYNGEERAKGNILERFSAQQFPDLHSELNLSSLELGDSALYFCASSTQGAGRYDEQFFGPGTRLTVL.

This chain links TRBV5-1 with TRBJ2-5, with TRBD1 identical over 7 bases. The CDR3 runs to 14 residues. The ends lost 0 bases at V and 4 bases at J; junction bases unmatched: 3. Per germline, CDR1 SGHRS and CDR2 YFSETQ. CDR3 region: CASSLGTGPETQYF. CDR3 coding DNA: TGCGCCAGCAGCTTGGGGACAGGTCCAGAGACCCAGTACTTC. Variable domain in full (rest from reference TRBV5-1 and TRBJ2-5): KAGVTQTPRYLIKTRGQQVTLSCSPISGHRSVSWYQQTPGQGLQFLFEYFSETQRNKGNFPGRFSGRQFSNSRSEMNVSTLELGDSALYLCASSLGTGPETQYFGPGTRLLVL.

The chain couples TRBV9 to TRBJ1-1, with no clear D. CDR3 size: 14 residues. CDR1 SGDLS and CDR2 YYNGEE come from the germline V gene. V lost 0 bases to trimming and J lost 1 base, with 7 bases between them. CDR3 amino acids: CASSVGPGNTEAFF. The CDR3 DNA reads TGTGCCAGCAGCGTAGGTCCGGGGAACACTGAAGCTTTCTTT.

The rearrangement joins TRBV7-6 to TRBJ2-3; 9 nucleotides match TRBD1. The CDR3 has 16 residues. V gave up 5 bases and J gave up 2 bases; unmatched junction bases: 8. The V gene's germline CDR1 is SGHVS and CDR2 FNYEAQ. The CDR3 sequence: CASSKSGQGTTDTQYF. In nucleotides, the CDR3 is TGTGCCAGCAGCAAAAGTGGACAGGGGACCACAGATACGCAGTATTTT. Variable domain in full (rest from reference TRBV7-6 and TRBJ2-3): GAGVSQSPRYKVTKRGQDVALRCDPISGHVSLYWYRQALGQGPEFLTYFNYEAQQDKSGLPNDRFSAERPEGSISTLTIQRTEQRDSAMYRCASSKSGQGTTDTQYFGPGTRLTVL.

A single count supports this clone. V usage is TRBV6-5 and J usage is TRBJ2-1, with a possible D match to TRBD2 (6 bases). V lost 6 bases and J lost 7, with 19 bases in between. The CDR3 totals 15 residues. Germline-derived CDR1 and CDR2 are MNHEY and SVGAGI. CDR3 nucleotides: TGTGCCAGCAGATCCGGGACTTCATGGGGGAATGAGCAGTTCTTC. It specifies CASRSGTSWGNEQFF.

This clone is a singleton in its sample. The chain combines TRBV6-1 with TRBJ1-1; 7 nucleotides agree with TRBD1. Per germline, CDR1 MNHNS and CDR2 SASEGT. V lost 2 bases to trimming and J lost 5 bases; unmatched junction nucleotides: 14. The CDR3 totals 17 residues. The CDR3 DNA sequence: TGTGCCAGCAGTGAACCCCTATGGCAGGGGGGAAAAACTGAAGCTTTCTTT. This encodes CASSEPLWQGGKTEAFF.

This sequence joins TRBV20-1 and TRBJ2-7; D perhaps matches TRBD2 (5 bases). Trimming shortened V by 7 bases and J by 3 bases, and 10 bases separated the two germline ends. CDR1 is DFQATT, CDR2 SNEGSKA, per germline (reference sequence). This CDR3 comprises 11 residues. In DNA form, the CDR3 reads TGCAGTGGTCGGGGATTCTACGAGCAGTACTTC. Protein product: CSGRGFYEQYF.

The CDR3 region has the DNA TGTGCCAGCAGCCCAAGTGCGGGGGTGGATCCGCCCCAGCATTTT. It is translated as CASSPSAGVDPPQHF. The chain couples TRBV7-9 to TRBJ1-5, with a possible D match to TRBD1 (5 bases). With 5 bases removed from V and 9 bases from J, the gap between germline ends came to 20 bases. The length of the CDR3 is 15 residues. Germline V gene lookup returns CDR1 SEHNR and CDR2 FQNEAQ (reference sequence).

This clone appeared a single time. The V gene is TRBV12-2, the J gene TRBJ2-3; no check of the table's D call, TRBD1, against the DNA was made. TRBV12-2 is a recognized pseudogene. The length of the CDR3 is 13 residues. The CDR3 nucleotides are TGTGCAAGTCGCCACGCTAGGGGAGATACGCAGTATTTT. The encoded protein is CASRHARGDTQYF.

The V call is TRBV30, the J call TRBJ1-1, with no clear D. Germline V gene data show CDR1 as GTSNPN and CDR2 as SVGIG (reference sequence). The ends were cut back, 3 bases at V and 6 bases at J, with 17 bases in the middle. CDR3 length: 14 amino acids. CDR3 in amino acids: CAWSSQVVCAEAFF. The CDR3 nucleotides read TGTGCCTGGAGCAGCCAGGTTGTCTGCGCTGAAGCTTTCTTT.

The gene calls are TRBV5-4 and TRBJ1-3; no clear D gene. Germline V gene data show CDR1 as SGHNT and CDR2 as YYREEE (reference sequence). Trimming left V 4 bases short and J 8 bases short, with 16 bases between. This CDR3 spans 14 amino acids. The chain's CDR3 is CASSLSTSWDTIYF. The CDR3 DNA is TGTGCCAGCAGCCTATCGACTTCTTGGGACACCATATATTTT.

The V and J genes are TRBV5-1 and TRBJ2-1; 9 nucleotides line up with TRBD1. Germline V gene data show CDR1 as SGHRS and CDR2 as YFSETQ. CDR3 length: 15 residues. The junction had 9 bases not matched to a gene; V was cut back by 4 bases and J by 7 bases. The CDR3 loop is CASSEPGQGGNEQFF. CDR3 DNA: TGCGCCAGCAGCGAGCCGGGACAGGGTGGGAATGAGCAGTTCTTC.

The chain has TRBV10-3 and TRBJ2-3; D is unclear. Trimming stripped 3 bases from V and 6 bases from J, with 10 bases between. CDR3 length equals 13 residues. CDR1 ENHRY and CDR2 SYGVKD come from the germline V gene. As DNA, the CDR3 is TGTGCCATCAGTGACGAGGAAACGGATACGCAGTATTTT. It specifies CAISDEETDTQYF.

The rearrangement joins TRBV20-1 to TRBJ2-5; D is undetermined. CDR1 is DFQATT and CDR2 is SNEGSKA in the germline V gene (reference sequence). CDR3 size: 10 residues. V lost 6 bases to trimming and J lost 6 bases, with 8 bases between them. Here the CDR3 reads CSAGRQTQYF. CDR3 DNA: TGCAGTGCCGGCAGGCAGACCCAGTACTTC.

Concerning this clone: Other DNA sequences of this sample code for an identical CDR3. The chain couples TRBV5-1 to TRBJ2-3, with 8 positions matching TRBD1. The CDR3 covers 15 residues. Germline CDR1 reads SGHRS; CDR2 reads YFSETQ. V trimming: 3 bases; J trimming: 0 bases; junction bases outside the gene matches: 3. CDR3 bases: TGCGCCAGCAGCTCCGACAGGGGAAGCACAGATACGCAGTATTTT. This gives the protein CASSSDRGSTDTQYF.

About this clone: This specimen includes other DNA sequences encoding the same CDR3. The V gene is TRBV4-2, the J gene TRBJ2-3, with 10 bases identical to TRBD2. The J segment lost 1 base and the V segment lost 0 bases, leaving 1 base of the junction unmatched. Germline CDR1 and CDR2: LGHNA and YNFKEQ. The CDR3 spans 16 residues. CDR3 protein: CASSQDLAGGTDTQYF. The CDR3 DNA sequence: TGTGCCAGCAGCCAAGATCTAGCGGGAGGCACAGATACGCAGTATTTT.

The rearrangement uses TRBV5-5 and TRBJ1-2; D may be TRBD1 (6 bases). V lost 7 bases, J lost 4 bases, and 20 bases lay in between. This CDR3 has 15 residues. Germline loops: CDR1 SGHKS, CDR2 YYEKEE (reference sequence). CDR3 DNA sequence: TGTGCCAGCGCTTTAGGGGGGGGGCGTACCTATGGCTACACCTTC. Translation gives CASALGGGRTYGYTF.

V gene TRBV2 combines with J gene TRBJ1-2; no clear D. V was clipped by 2 bases and J by 6 bases, with 10 bases between them. The CDR3 is made up of 13 amino acids. Germline values: CDR1 SNHLY, CDR2 FYNNEI. The CDR3 bases are TGTGCCAGCAGTGAACGGCAGAGGGATGGCTACACCTTC. Protein: CASSERQRDGYTF.

The chain is built from TRBV5-6 and TRBJ2-1; TRBD2 agrees at 11 bases. With 4 bases clipped from V and 3 bases from J, the junction kept 6 bases outside the gene matches. This CDR3 is built from 16 residues. Germline loops: CDR1 SGHDT, CDR2 YYEEEE. CDR3 residues: CASSPRLAGSYNEQFF. CDR3 coding DNA: TGTGCCAGCAGCCCCCGACTAGCGGGGAGCTACAATGAGCAGTTCTTC.

The chain combines TRBV19 with TRBJ2-1; D is uncertain. Germline V gene data show CDR1 as LNHDA and CDR2 as SQIVND (reference sequence). The CDR3 is 15 residues long. V lost 7 bases and J lost 2, with 15 bases in between. CDR3 bases: TGTGCCAGTACCACAGTGGGCAGCCCCTACAATGAGCAGTTCTTC. This translates into CASTTVGSPYNEQFF. Full variable domain (remainder filled in from reference TRBV19 and TRBJ2-1): DGGITQSPKYLFRKEGQNVTLSCEQNLNHDAMYWYRQDPGQGLRLIYYSQIVNDFQKGDIAEGYSVSREKKESFPLTVTSAQKNPTAFYLCASTTVGSPYNEQFFGPGTRLTVL.